This T cell receptor beta chain derives from a study of Graves' ophthalmopathy and Graves' hyperthyroidism. This clonotype has only one observation. No antigen is known for it. Study findings and constraints: Blood repertoires reportedly contained most expanded thyroid clonotypes above 0.001 frequency.

Other autoimmune diseases, uncontrolled infections, pregnancy and lactation each led to patient exclusion. Orbital computed tomography and thyroid ultrasound, along with TRAb, serum thyroxine and clinical symptoms, underpinned diagnosis. The TCR beta CDR3 regions underwent amplification from RNA transcripts. HTBI primers were used in a first-round RT-PCR, which preceded a second-round multiplex PCR. TCRdb re-derived calls from the multiplex PCR reads in MiXCR, one entry per CDR3 protein. The sample lists 900,000 to 1,200,000 distinct CDR3 sequences; less than 45% were seen once. Sequencing input: peripheral blood or thyroid tissue (not recorded which). The clonotype comes from an adult man with Graves' hyperthyroidism.

The CDR3 DNA follows: TGTGCCATCAGTCGGGACGACAAAGGAAACACCATATATTTT. This gives the protein CAISRDDKGNTIYF. The gene calls are TRBV10-3 and TRBJ1-3, with D maybe TRBD1 (5 bases). V dropped 5 bases and J dropped 4 bases, with 12 bases sitting between them. This CDR3 comprises 14 residues. Germline V gives CDR1 ENHRY, CDR2 SYGVKD.